This T cell receptor beta chain stems from a study of T cell responses to AZD1222 COVID-19 vaccine. V lost 5 bases, J lost 2 bases, and 15 bases lay in between. The germline CDR1 and CDR2 sequences are SGHTA and FQGNSA. This CDR3 region has 15 residues. Findings and caveats of the study: Clonal diversity may have been underestimated in mostly white British donors. Only five to seven AZD1222 recipients were seropositive at baseline. Spike-specific TCRs gained breadth and depth after people received two AZD1222 doses.

Remarks on this clone: Its target is not known.

Generated by immunoSEQ multiplex PCR, the TCRdb table keeps only in-frame clones and is missing some. The repertoire includes 80,000 to 100,000 clones, just over 90% of them detected once, and roughly 12% sits in the top ten. The source is an adult in good health. The source material was peripheral blood, sampled on day 0 of AZD1222 vaccination. The chain links TRBV7-2 to TRBJ1-2; weak D call: TRBD1 (5 bases). For the CDR3, the DNA is TGTGCCAGCAGCGCATCGGGCAGGGTGAACTATGGCTACACCTTC. Amino acid sequence: CASSASGRVNYGYTF.